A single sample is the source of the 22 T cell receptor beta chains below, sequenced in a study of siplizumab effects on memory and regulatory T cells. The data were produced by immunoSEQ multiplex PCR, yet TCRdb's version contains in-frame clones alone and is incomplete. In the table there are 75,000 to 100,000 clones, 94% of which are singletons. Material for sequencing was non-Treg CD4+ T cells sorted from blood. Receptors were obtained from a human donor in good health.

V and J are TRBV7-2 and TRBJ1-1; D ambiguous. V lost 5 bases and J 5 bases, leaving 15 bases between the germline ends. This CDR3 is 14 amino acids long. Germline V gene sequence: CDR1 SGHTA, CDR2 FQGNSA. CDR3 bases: TGTGCCAGCAGCCCCTTCCCCAGACAAACTGAAGCTTTCTTT. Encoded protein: CASSPFPRQTEAFF.

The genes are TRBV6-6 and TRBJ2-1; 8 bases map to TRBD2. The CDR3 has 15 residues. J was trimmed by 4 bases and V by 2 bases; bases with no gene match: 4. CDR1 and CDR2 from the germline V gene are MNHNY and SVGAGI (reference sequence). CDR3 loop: CASSYPRGGYNEQFF. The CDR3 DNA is TGTGCCAGCAGTTACCCCCGGGGGGGTTACAATGAGCAGTTCTTC.

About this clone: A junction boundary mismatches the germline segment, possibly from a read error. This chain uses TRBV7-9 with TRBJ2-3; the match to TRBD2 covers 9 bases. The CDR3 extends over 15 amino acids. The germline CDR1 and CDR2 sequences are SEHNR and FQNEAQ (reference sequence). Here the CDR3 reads CASSLAGRFTDTQYF. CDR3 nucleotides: TGTGCCAGCAGCCTAGCGGGAAGATTTACAGATACGCAGTATTTT. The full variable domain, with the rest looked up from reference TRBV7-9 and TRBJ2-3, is DTGVSQNPRHKITKRGQNVTFRCDPISEHNRLYWYRQTLGQGPEFLTYFQNEAQLEKSRLLSDRFSAERPKGSFSTLEIQRTEQGDSAMYLCASSLAGRFTDTQYFGPGTRLTVL.

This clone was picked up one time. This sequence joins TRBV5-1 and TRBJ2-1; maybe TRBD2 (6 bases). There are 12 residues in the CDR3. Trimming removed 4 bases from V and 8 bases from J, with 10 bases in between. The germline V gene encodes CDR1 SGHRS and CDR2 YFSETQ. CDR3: CASSLLADEQFF. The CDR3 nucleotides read TGCGCCAGCAGCCTACTAGCCGATGAGCAGTTCTTC.

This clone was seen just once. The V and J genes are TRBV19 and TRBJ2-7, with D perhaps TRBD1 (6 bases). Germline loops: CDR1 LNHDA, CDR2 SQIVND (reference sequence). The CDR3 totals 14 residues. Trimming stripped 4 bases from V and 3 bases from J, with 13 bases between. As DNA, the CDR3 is TGTGCCAGTAGTAGACACCGGGACAACTACGAGCAGTACTTC. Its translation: CASSRHRDNYEQYF.

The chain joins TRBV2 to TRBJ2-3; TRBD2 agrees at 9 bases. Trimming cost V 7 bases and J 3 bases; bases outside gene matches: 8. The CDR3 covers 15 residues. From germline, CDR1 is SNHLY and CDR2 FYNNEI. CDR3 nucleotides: TGTGCCAGCACCCTCTTAAGCGGGAGGACAGATACGCAGTATTTT. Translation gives CASTLLSGRTDTQYF.

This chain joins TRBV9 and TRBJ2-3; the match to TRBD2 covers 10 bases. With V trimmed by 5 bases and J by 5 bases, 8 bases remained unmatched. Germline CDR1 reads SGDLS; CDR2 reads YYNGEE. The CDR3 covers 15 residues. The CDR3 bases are TGTGCCAGCAGTTCCAGCGGGGGGGCGGTAGATACGCAGTATTTT. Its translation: CASSSSGGAVDTQYF.

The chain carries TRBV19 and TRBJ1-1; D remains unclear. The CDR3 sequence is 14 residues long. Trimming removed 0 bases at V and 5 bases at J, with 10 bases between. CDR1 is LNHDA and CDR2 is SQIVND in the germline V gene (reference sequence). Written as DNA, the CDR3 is TGTGCCAGTAGTATAGAGGCCAGGTCTACTGAAGCTTTCTTT. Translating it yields CASSIEARSTEAFF.

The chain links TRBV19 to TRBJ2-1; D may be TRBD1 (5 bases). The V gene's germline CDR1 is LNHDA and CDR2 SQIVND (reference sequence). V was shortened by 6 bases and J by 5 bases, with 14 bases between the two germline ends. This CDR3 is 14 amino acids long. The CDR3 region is CASRRLGDNNEQFF. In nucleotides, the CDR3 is TGTGCCAGTAGACGGTTAGGGGATAACAATGAGCAGTTCTTC.

CDR3 coding DNA: TGTGCCAGCATTAAAGACAGGGGGAGATCCGGGGAGCTGTTTTTT. Translated, it gives CASIKDRGRSGELFF. The chain links TRBV6-5 to TRBJ2-2, with 9 nucleotides matching TRBD1. The ends lost 7 bases at V and 6 bases at J; junction bases unmatched: 9. The CDR3 loop spans 15 amino acids. Germline V gene lookup returns CDR1 MNHEY and CDR2 SVGAGI.

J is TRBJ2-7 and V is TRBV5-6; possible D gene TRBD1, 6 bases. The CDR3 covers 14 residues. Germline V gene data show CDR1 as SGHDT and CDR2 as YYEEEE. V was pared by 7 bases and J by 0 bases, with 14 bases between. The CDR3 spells CASGAQGTSYEQYF. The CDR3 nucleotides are TGTGCCAGCGGAGCTCAGGGGACCTCCTACGAGCAGTACTTC.

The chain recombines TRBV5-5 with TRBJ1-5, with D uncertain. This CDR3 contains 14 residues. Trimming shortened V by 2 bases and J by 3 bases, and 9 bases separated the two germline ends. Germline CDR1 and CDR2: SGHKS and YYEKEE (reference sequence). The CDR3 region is CASSLGQANQPQHF. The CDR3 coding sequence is TGTGCCAGCAGCTTAGGGCAGGCCAATCAGCCCCAGCATTTT.

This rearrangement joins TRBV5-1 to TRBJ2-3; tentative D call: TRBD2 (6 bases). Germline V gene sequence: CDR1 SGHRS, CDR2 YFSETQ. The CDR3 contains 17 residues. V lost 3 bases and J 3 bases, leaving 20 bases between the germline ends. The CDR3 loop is CASSSPGSVSKTDTQYF. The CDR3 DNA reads TGCGCCAGCAGCTCTCCCGGGAGCGTATCTAAAACAGATACGCAGTATTTT.

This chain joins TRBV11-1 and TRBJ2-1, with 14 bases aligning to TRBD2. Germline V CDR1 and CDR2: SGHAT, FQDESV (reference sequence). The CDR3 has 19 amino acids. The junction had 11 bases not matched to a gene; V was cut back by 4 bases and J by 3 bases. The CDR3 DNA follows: TGTGCCAGCAGCTCTCTACCGGGACTAGCGGGAGCGAACTACAATGAGCAGTTCTTC. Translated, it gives CASSSLPGLAGANYNEQFF.

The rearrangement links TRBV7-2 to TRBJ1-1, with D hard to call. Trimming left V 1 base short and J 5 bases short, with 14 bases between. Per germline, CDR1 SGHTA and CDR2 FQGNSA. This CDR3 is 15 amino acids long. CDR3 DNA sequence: TGTGCCAGCAGCTTAGTCCCGGGTTGGTTGACTGAAGCTTTCTTT. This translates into CASSLVPGWLTEAFF.

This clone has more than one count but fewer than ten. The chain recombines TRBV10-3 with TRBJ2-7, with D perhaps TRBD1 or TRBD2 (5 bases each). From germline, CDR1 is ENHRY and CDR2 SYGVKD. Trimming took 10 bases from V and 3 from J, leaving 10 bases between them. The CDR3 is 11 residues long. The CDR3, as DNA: TGTGCCACCTGGGGGAACTACGAGCAGTACTTC. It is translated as CATWGNYEQYF.

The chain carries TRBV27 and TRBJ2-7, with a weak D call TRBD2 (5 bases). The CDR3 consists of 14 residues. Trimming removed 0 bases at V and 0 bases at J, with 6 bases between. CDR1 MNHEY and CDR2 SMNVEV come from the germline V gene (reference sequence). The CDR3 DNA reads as TGTGCCAGCAGTTTATCGCGGGTCTCCTACGAGCAGTACTTC. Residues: CASSLSRVSYEQYF.

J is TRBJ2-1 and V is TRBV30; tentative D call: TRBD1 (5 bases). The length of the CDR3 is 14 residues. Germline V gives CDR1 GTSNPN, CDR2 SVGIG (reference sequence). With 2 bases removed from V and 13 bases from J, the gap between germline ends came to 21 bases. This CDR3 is CAWSTQDSSDFQFF. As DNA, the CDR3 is TGTGCCTGGAGTACACAAGACAGTTCGGATTTTCAGTTCTTC. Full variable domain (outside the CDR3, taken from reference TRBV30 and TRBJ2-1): SQTIHQWPATLVQPVGSPLSLECTVEGTSNPNLYWYRQAAGRGLQLLFYSVGIGQISSEVPQNLSASRPQDRQFILSSKKLLLSDSGFYLCAWSTQDSSDFQFFGPGTRLTVL.

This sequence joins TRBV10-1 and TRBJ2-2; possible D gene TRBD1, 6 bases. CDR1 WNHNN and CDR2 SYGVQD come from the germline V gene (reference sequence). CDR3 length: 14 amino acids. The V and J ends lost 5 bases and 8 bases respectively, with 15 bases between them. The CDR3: CASSLTGWGGELFF. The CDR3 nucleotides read TGCGCCAGCAGTCTGACAGGATGGGGAGGGGAGCTGTTTTTT.

The CDR3 loop is CASSLYRVAEAFF. CDR3 DNA: TGTGCCAGCAGCTTGTACAGGGTAGCTGAAGCTTTCTTT. The chain is built from TRBV5-4 and TRBJ1-1, with D perhaps TRBD1 (6 bases). The germline V and J ends were trimmed by 1 base and 6 bases, with 10 bases remaining between them. Germline V gives CDR1 SGHNT, CDR2 YYREEE (reference sequence). The CDR3 covers 13 residues. Variable domain in full (rest from reference TRBV5-4 and TRBJ1-1): ETGVTQSPTHLIKTRGQQVTLRCSSQSGHNTVSWYQQALGQGPQFIFQYYREEENGRGNFPPRFSGLQFPNYSSELNVNALELDDSALYLCASSLYRVAEAFFGQGTRLTVV.

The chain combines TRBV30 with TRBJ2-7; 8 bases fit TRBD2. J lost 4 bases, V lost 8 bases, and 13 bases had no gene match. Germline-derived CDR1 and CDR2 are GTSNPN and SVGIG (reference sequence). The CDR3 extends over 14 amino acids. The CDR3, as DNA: TGTGCCGCCCAAGCGGGAGTAATTGTTTACGAGCAGTACTTC. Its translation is CAAQAGVIVYEQYF.

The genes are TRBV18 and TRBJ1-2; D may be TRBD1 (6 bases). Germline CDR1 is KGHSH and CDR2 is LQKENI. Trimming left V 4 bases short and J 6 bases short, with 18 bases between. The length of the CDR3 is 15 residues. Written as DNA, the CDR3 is TGTGCCAGCTCACAAGCCGGGACAAGGGATGATGGCTACACCTTC. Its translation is CASSQAGTRDDGYTF.